The sequence of this T cell receptor (beta chain) was determined in a study of T cells after yellow fever vaccination (dated by TCRdb to between 2018 and 2020). Notes on the research overall: Libraries from fractions with low cell numbers were prepared with the SMART-Seq v4 Ultra Low Input RNA kit. To follow T-cell clones before and after primary and booster YFV17D yellow fever vaccination, bulk TCR alpha and beta repertoires were sequenced over time. Two healthy male donors, one aged 18 to 29 and one aged 30 to 40 years, made up the cohort. Blood samples were taken at several timepoints before and after primary and secondary immunization, and bulk PBMC replicates and cell subsets were isolated.

The research as a whole found: A small share of clonotypes occurred in both CD4 and CD8 compartments, likely arising from convergent recombination. The secondary T-cell response was found to be weaker but faster than the primary response, with a peak reached on day 5 rather than on day 15. Computational filtering was needed because FACS-sorted repertoires could contain abundant contaminating clonotypes from the bulk population. Most clones expanded after primary vaccination (96% of CD4 and around nine tenths of CD8) were re-detected after the booster, suggesting that broad memory maintenance occurred. Because the study included only a couple of donors, the extent to which the findings can be generalized is limited.

This sample's treatment or condition label indicates: live attenuated yellow fever vaccine strain. At every blood-draw timepoint, two biological replicates of bulk PBMCs were collected. A standard Ficoll-Paque protocol was used to isolate PBMCs from peripheral blood. RNA was extracted with TriZol from bulk PBMCs, CD4 and CD8 fractions, and dextramer-positive and dextramer-negative fractions. To note about this clonotype: Its antigen specificity is not known. Base qualities were left out, and no much larger clone turns up one base away.

Sequencing took place on an Illumina NovaSeq 6000. TCR cDNA was made using 5'RACE template switching, a step that added a universal primer site and unique molecular identifiers. cDNA synthesis was primed from both the TCR alpha and TCR beta constant segments. Two PCR steps were used to amplify libraries, with sample barcodes and sequencing adapters being added in the second step. Sequencing of libraries was done on Illumina HiSeq 2500 (2x100 bp) or NovaSeq (2x150 bp). The published analysis was carried out like this. Reads were demultiplexed and collapsed into UMI consensus sequences with MIGEC, and V(D)J alignment was performed with MiXCR. Vaccine-responding clonotypes were defined with edgeR using replicate PBMC samples, requiring FDR below 0.01 and a log2 fold change above 5 up to day 15. CD4 or CD8 identity was assigned to each bulk clonotype according to whether the clonotype was present at higher abundance in the sequenced CD4 repertoire or the sequenced CD8 repertoire. The public reads were reanalyzed by TCRdb: fastp trimming at Q25, MiXCR alignment, in-frame beta chains only. A single entry per CDR3 protein holds the most common genes and DNA from its merged rows. TCRdb, not the authors, supplied the V and J calls. This sample gives under 500,000 distinct CDR3 sequences in total; about 19% of them show up just once. Together, the top ten hold roughly 19% of the sample.

The germline V gene specifies MNHEY as CDR1 and SVGEGT as CDR2. The CDR3 runs 15 amino acids, cysteine and phenylalanine included. Just the 45-base CDR3 DNA is kept, in frame starting at base 1. V sheds 0 bases and J sheds 10 bases, leaving 13 bases between their ends. The receptor chain draws on TRBV6-2 or TRBV6-3 and TRBJ1-6; the D segment cannot be called with confidence. This TCR derives from a man younger than 30 who received the YFV17D yellow fever vaccine. Sequenced material: PBMCs, taken before the yellow fever booster vaccination. The CDR3 in this case is CASSYSTLMRSPLHF. The DNA is TGTGCCAGCAGTTACTCGACTCTCATGCGGTCACCCCTCCACTTT.